One sample yielded the 5 T cell receptor beta chains listed below, sequenced in a study of blood T cell repertoires in COVID-19. Assay: immunoSEQ multiplex PCR; the TCRdb copy retains only in-frame clones and omits some. Found here are a few hundred thousand clones, 65% to 90% of them singletons; the top ten hold roughly 5%. Material: peripheral blood. All receptors come from a human donor in a cohort sampled during active COVID-19.

This clone was seen a handful of times. J is TRBJ2-7 and V is TRBV9; the D is unclear. V lost 2 bases and J 0 bases, leaving 12 bases between the germline ends. Germline values: CDR1 SGDLS, CDR2 YYNGEE. The CDR3 contains 15 residues. CDR3 in amino acids: CASSVTALGSYEQYF. The CDR3 DNA follows: TGTGCCAGCAGCGTTACAGCTTTAGGCTCCTACGAGCAGTACTTC. Full variable domain (rest looked up from reference TRBV9 and TRBJ2-7): DSGVTQTPKHLITATGQRVTLRCSPRSGDLSVYWYQQSLDQGLQFLIQYYNGEERAKGNILERFSAQQFPDLHSELNLSSLELGDSALYFCASSVTALGSYEQYFGPGTRLTVT.

This clone appeared a few times. The rearrangement uses TRBV6-5 and TRBJ2-7; 10 nucleotides line up with TRBD1. Looked up from germline, CDR1 is MNHEY and CDR2 is SVGAGI. This CDR3 region has 15 residues. Trimming removed 7 bases from V and 5 bases from J; junction bases left unmatched: 11. This chain's CDR3 is CASIVGQGGGDEQYF. The CDR3 DNA is TGTGCCAGCATCGTTGGACAGGGGGGTGGAGACGAGCAGTACTTC.

V is TRBV30 and J is TRBJ2-3; 9 bases align to TRBD2. The V gene's germline CDR1 is GTSNPN and CDR2 SVGIG (reference sequence). With 0 bases clipped from V and 4 bases from J, the junction kept 11 bases outside the gene matches. The CDR3 has 17 amino acids. The CDR3 bases are TGTGCCTGGAGTGTACTGGGAGGAGCGGGAGGAGCAGATACGCAGTATTTT. Translated: CAWSVLGGAGGADTQYF. The full variable domain, its missing parts supplied by reference TRBV30 and TRBJ2-3, is SQTIHQWPATLVQPVGSPLSLECTVEGTSNPNLYWYRQAAGRGLQLLFYSVGIGQISSEVPQNLSASRPQDRQFILSSKKLLLSDSGFYLCAWSVLGGAGGADTQYFGPGTRLTVL.

The chain combines TRBV27 with TRBJ2-7; TRBD2 matches at 10 bases. CDR1 and CDR2 from the germline V gene are MNHEY and SMNVEV (reference sequence). This CDR3 contains 15 residues. J lost 5 bases, V lost 6 bases, and 10 bases had no gene match. In DNA, the CDR3 is TGTGCCAGCAGCCCTCGGGGACTAGCGATCCACGAGCAGTACTTC. Translated: CASSPRGLAIHEQYF.

The J gene is TRBJ2-7, the V gene TRBV6-5, with 11 nucleotides matching TRBD1. This CDR3 is 14 amino acids long. Germline CDR1 is MNHEY and CDR2 is SVGAGI. The V segment lost 5 bases and the J segment 3 bases; nucleotides outside the gene matches: 3. Written as DNA, the CDR3 is TGTGCCAGCAGTCGGGGACAGGGGGTCTACGAGCAGTACTTC. This sequence encodes CASSRGQGVYEQYF.